These T cell receptor beta chains were read from a single sample in a study of spatial heterogeneity in lung cancer. From the 5' RACE reads, TCRdb called clonotypes with MiXCR, one entry per CDR3 protein. The sample records about 29,000 distinct CDR3 sequences, approximately 6.9% being singletons. The source was lung tumor tissue, collected at surgery. These receptors came from a male donor with early-stage non-small cell lung cancer. Both conserved end residues are part of each CDR3. D genes are given only for firm matches. Not every row has a clone size; where given, it reads once, few, many or a size class.

j_gene: TRBJ2-2; abundance: many; d_gene: TRBD2; v_gene: TRBV5-1; CDR3nt: TGCGCCAGCAGCTTGGCCATAGCGGGGACCGGGGAGCTGTTTTTT; CDR3aa: CASSLAIAGTGELFF
j_gene: TRBJ2-1; abundance: many; d_gene: .; v_gene: TRBV15; CDR3nt: TGTGCCACCAGAACAGGGGTAGCGGAGCTTAAGGATGAGCAGTTCTTC; CDR3aa: CATRTGVAELKDEQFF
j_gene: TRBJ2-5; abundance: few; d_gene: .; v_gene: TRBV5-1; CDR3nt: TGCGCCAGCAGCTTGGAGGCAGACAAAGAGACCCAGTACTTC; CDR3aa: CASSLEADKETQYF
j_gene: TRBJ1-1; abundance: many; d_gene: TRBD1; v_gene: TRBV7-2; CDR3nt: TGTGCCAGCAGCTGGGGTGGACAGGGAGCTTTCTTT; CDR3aa: CASSWGGQGAFF
j_gene: TRBJ2-5; abundance: .; d_gene: TRBD2; v_gene: TRBV6-2/TRBV6-3; CDR3nt: TGTGCCAGCAGTTCTCCTGGGCTAGCGGACCAAGAGACCCAGTACTTC; CDR3aa: CASSSPGLADQETQYF
j_gene: TRBJ1-1; abundance: many; d_gene: .; v_gene: TRBV20-1; CDR3nt: TGCAGTGCTTCGTCCTTACGGATGAACACTGAAGCTTTCTTT; CDR3aa: CSASSLRMNTEAFF
j_gene: TRBJ2-2; abundance: many; d_gene: TRBD2; v_gene: TRBV11-3; CDR3nt: TGTGCCAGCAGCTCCGGGGGGTTCTTTACCGGGGAGCTGTTTTTT; CDR3aa: CASSSGGFFTGELFF
j_gene: TRBJ2-2; abundance: many; d_gene: .; v_gene: TRBV4-2; CDR3nt: TGTGCCAGCAGCCAAGATACAGGCGTCGGGACCGGGGAGCTGTTTTTT; CDR3aa: CASSQDTGVGTGELFF
j_gene: TRBJ2-7; abundance: many; d_gene: .; v_gene: TRBV29-1; CDR3nt: TGCAGCGTGCGATGGGGGGCTGTTGAGCAGTACTTC; CDR3aa: CSVRWGAVEQYF
j_gene: TRBJ1-1; abundance: .; d_gene: .; v_gene: TRBV14; CDR3nt: TGTGCCAGCAGCCAAGACCGGGGCGCTGAAGCTTTCTTT; CDR3aa: CASSQDRGAEAFF
j_gene: TRBJ2-1; abundance: few; d_gene: .; v_gene: TRBV28; CDR3nt: TGTGCCAGCAACTCAATGGGGCAGACTTCCTACAATGAGCAGTTCTTC; CDR3aa: CASNSMGQTSYNEQFF
j_gene: TRBJ2-7; abundance: medium-sized; d_gene: .; v_gene: TRBV5-1; CDR3nt: TGCGCCAGCAGCTTGAGCCTCTCCTACGAGCAGTACTTC; CDR3aa: CASSLSLSYEQYF
j_gene: TRBJ2-3; abundance: .; d_gene: TRBD1; v_gene: TRBV7-9; CDR3nt: TGTGCCAGCAGCTTAGGGACAGGGCCAGATACGCAGTATTTT; CDR3aa: CASSLGTGPDTQYF
j_gene: TRBJ1-6; abundance: many; d_gene: .; v_gene: TRBV28; CDR3nt: TGTGCCAGCAGTTTAAGGTCGGGGTGGAATTCACCCCTCCACTTT; CDR3aa: CASSLRSGWNSPLHF
j_gene: TRBJ2-5; abundance: many; d_gene: .; v_gene: TRBV28; CDR3nt: TGTGCCAGCAGTCCCCATCTGACTAGAACTCAAGAGACCCAGTACTTC; CDR3aa: CASSPHLTRTQETQYF
j_gene: TRBJ2-7; abundance: many; d_gene: .; v_gene: TRBV6-2/TRBV6-3; CDR3nt: TGTGCCAGCAGCCCGGACGCAACCCCCTCCTACGAGCAGTACTTC; CDR3aa: CASSPDATPSYEQYF
j_gene: TRBJ1-1; abundance: few; d_gene: .; v_gene: TRBV20-1; CDR3nt: TGCAGTGCTAGAAACCAGATGAACACTGAAGCTTTCTTT; CDR3aa: CSARNQMNTEAFF
j_gene: TRBJ2-2; abundance: many; d_gene: .; v_gene: TRBV9; CDR3nt: TGTGCCAGCAGCGGGACAGTGAACACCGGGGAGCTGTTTTTT; CDR3aa: CASSGTVNTGELFF
j_gene: TRBJ2-5; abundance: .; d_gene: .; v_gene: TRBV18; CDR3nt: TGTGCCAGCTCACTCAGTGACAGGAACCAAGAGACCCAGTACTTC; CDR3aa: CASSLSDRNQETQYF
j_gene: TRBJ2-1; abundance: .; d_gene: .; v_gene: TRBV3-1; CDR3nt: TGTGCCAGCAGCCAAGACAGGGGGAGGGGCAATGAGCAGTTCTTC; CDR3aa: CASSQDRGRGNEQFF
j_gene: TRBJ2-7; abundance: many; d_gene: .; v_gene: TRBV20-1; CDR3nt: TGCAGTGCTAGAGAAGGAGGGGGCCCCTACGAGCAGTACTTC; CDR3aa: CSAREGGGPYEQYF
j_gene: TRBJ1-5; abundance: many; d_gene: TRBD1; v_gene: TRBV9; CDR3nt: TGTGCCAGCAGCGTGGCCGCCGGGACAGGTGGAAGTCAGCCCCAGCATTTT; CDR3aa: CASSVAAGTGGSQPQHF
j_gene: TRBJ1-6; abundance: .; d_gene: .; v_gene: TRBV27; CDR3nt: TGTGCCAGCAGTACCCGGGAAAATTCACCCCTCCACTTT; CDR3aa: CASSTRENSPLHF
j_gene: TRBJ1-1; abundance: many; d_gene: .; v_gene: TRBV6-2/TRBV6-3; CDR3nt: TGTGCCAGCAGTTACTCAACACCAAGTGGGACTGAAGCTTTCTTT; CDR3aa: CASSYSTPSGTEAFF
j_gene: TRBJ2-5; abundance: .; d_gene: .; v_gene: TRBV28; CDR3nt: TGTGCCAGCAGTTTATCCGGGGAAGAGACCCAGTACTTC; CDR3aa: CASSLSGEETQYF
j_gene: TRBJ2-1; abundance: few; d_gene: TRBD1; v_gene: TRBV6-2/TRBV6-3; CDR3nt: TGTGCCAGCAGTCCACTCGGACAGGGTACATACAATGAGCAGTTCTTC; CDR3aa: CASSPLGQGTYNEQFF
j_gene: TRBJ1-1; abundance: .; d_gene: TRBD1; v_gene: TRBV28; CDR3nt: TGTGCCAGCAGTTCCTATGACAGGGGCGGAACCTCTGAAGCTTTCTTT; CDR3aa: CASSSYDRGGTSEAFF
j_gene: TRBJ1-2; abundance: .; d_gene: .; v_gene: TRBV20-1; CDR3nt: TGCAGTGCTAGACGGGGCAGGTACTATGGCTACACCTTC; CDR3aa: CSARRGRYYGYTF
j_gene: TRBJ2-3; abundance: .; d_gene: .; v_gene: TRBV28; CDR3nt: TGTGCCAGCAGTTTACGGATCACAGATACGCAGTATTTT; CDR3aa: CASSLRITDTQYF
j_gene: TRBJ1-2; abundance: many; d_gene: .; v_gene: TRBV7-9; CDR3nt: TGTGCCAGCAGCTTAGTAGGGGGGGCCGTTTCTAACTATGGCTACACCTTC; CDR3aa: CASSLVGGAVSNYGYTF
j_gene: TRBJ1-6; abundance: many; d_gene: TRBD1; v_gene: TRBV7-8; CDR3nt: TGTGCCAGCAGCTTAGCGCAGGGGGGCTCCTATAATTCACCCCTCCACTTT; CDR3aa: CASSLAQGGSYNSPLHF
j_gene: TRBJ1-3; abundance: .; d_gene: .; v_gene: TRBV3-1; CDR3nt: TGTGCCAGCAGCGTTGGTGGCAGGGCTGGAAACACCATATATTTT; CDR3aa: CASSVGGRAGNTIYF
j_gene: TRBJ2-1; abundance: medium-sized; d_gene: .; v_gene: TRBV4-1; CDR3nt: TGCGCCAGCAGCCAACGTTGGCCCGAAAATGAGCAGTTCTTC; CDR3aa: CASSQRWPENEQFF
j_gene: TRBJ2-1; abundance: many; d_gene: .; v_gene: TRBV7-6; CDR3nt: TGTGCCAGCACCCTGGGGGTCTCCTACAATGAGCAGTTCTTC; CDR3aa: CASTLGVSYNEQFF